Shown below are 27 T cell receptor beta chains from a single sample sequenced in a study of siplizumab effects on memory and regulatory T cells. The mixed lymphocyte reaction cells underwent coculture at 37°C for around six days. What these receptors recognize is not known. The table came from immunoSEQ multiplex PCR; TCRdb's copy has only in-frame clones and leaves some out. The sample carries roughly 10,000 clones, around 45% recorded once. Source material: CFSE-low (dividing) CD8+ T cells sorted from an allogeneic mixed lymphocyte reaction. The receptor set was obtained from a human donor in good health; the cells came from an allogeneic mixed lymphocyte reaction.

This clone is termed medium-sized (0.01 to 0.1%). This chain links TRBV2 with TRBJ1-6; TRBD1 matches 9 bases. In germline, CDR1 is SNHLY, CDR2 FYNNEI. This CDR3 region has 15 residues. Trimming removed 7 bases from V and 5 bases from J; junction bases left unmatched: 6. The CDR3 coding sequence is TGTGCCAGCAATTTGGACAGGGGTCATAATTCACCCCTCCACTTT. It specifies CASNLDRGHNSPLHF.

This clone is medium-sized within its sample. V usage is TRBV4-1 and J usage is TRBJ2-7, with 8 nucleotides matching TRBD2. Germline CDR1 reads MGHRA; CDR2 reads YSYEKL. V lost 4 bases, J lost 4 bases, and 9 bases stayed unmatched. The CDR3 runs to 15 residues. CDR3: CASSLPSGGSYEQYF. In DNA form, the CDR3 reads TGCGCCAGCAGCCTCCCAAGCGGGGGTTCATACGAGCAGTACTTC.

The genes are TRBV7-7 and TRBJ2-2; 7 bases are a match to TRBD1. V shed 6 bases and J 4 bases; nucleotides not matched to a gene: 5. Germline V gene data show CDR1 as SSHAT and CDR2 as FNYEAQ (reference sequence). The CDR3 runs to 14 residues. The CDR3 DNA reads TGTGCCAGCAGGGGGACAGAGGGCACCGGGGAGCTGTTTTTT. Translation: CASRGTEGTGELFF.

The V call is TRBV29-1, the J call TRBJ2-5; D unclear. The CDR3 extends over 12 amino acids. The germline CDR1 and CDR2 sequences are SQVTM and ANQGSEA. V lost 4 bases to trimming and J lost 2 bases, with 8 bases between them. The CDR3 DNA reads as TGCAGCGTTGTGGCTTTACAAGAGACCCAGTACTTC. Residues: CSVVALQETQYF.

The chain carries TRBV6-6 and TRBJ1-1; D remains ambiguous. From germline, CDR1 is MNHNY and CDR2 SVGAGI (reference sequence). The germline V and J ends were trimmed by 4 bases and 3 bases, with 6 bases remaining between them. The CDR3 runs to 12 residues. CDR3 protein: CASSSGYTEAFF. CDR3 nucleotide sequence: TGTGCCAGCAGTTCGGGTTACACTGAAGCTTTCTTT.

Within the sample, this clone is medium-sized. This sequence joins TRBV13 and TRBJ1-4, with 9 bases identical to TRBD1. CDR3 length: 15 amino acids. V lost 4 bases and J lost 6; bases outside the gene matches: 6. CDR1 is PRHDT and CDR2 is FYEKMQ in the germline V gene (reference sequence). The CDR3 reads CASSYPTGGDEKLFF. The CDR3 region has the DNA TGTGCCAGCAGCTACCCGACAGGGGGGGATGAAAAACTGTTTTTT. Using reference TRBV13 and TRBJ1-4 for the parts outside the CDR3, the full variable domain is AAGVIQSPRHLIKEKRETATLKCYPIPRHDTVYWYQQGPGQDPQFLISFYEKMQSDKGSIPDRFSAQQFSDYHSELNMSSLELGDSALYFCASSYPTGGDEKLFFGSGTQLSVL.

By sample fraction, this clone is medium-sized. The chain uses TRBV20-1 and TRBJ2-7; D may be TRBD2 (6 bases). Trimming shortened V by 7 bases and J by 1 base, and 8 bases separated the two germline ends. Germline V gene sequence: CDR1 DFQATT, CDR2 SNEGSKA (reference sequence). CDR3 length: 11 amino acids. As DNA, the CDR3 is TGCAGTGTTCGGGAGTCCTACGAGCAGTACTTC. As protein: CSVRESYEQYF.

The CDR3, as DNA: TGTGCCAGCAGCGTAGGAGGGTCCAAGTGGGAGGAAGCTTTCTTT. This codes for CASSVGGSKWEEAFF. The chain carries TRBV9 and TRBJ1-1; D unclear. The germline V and J ends were trimmed by 0 bases and 8 bases, with 17 bases remaining between them. The CDR3 contains 15 residues. The germline CDR1 and CDR2 sequences are SGDLS and YYNGEE.

On this clone: Relative to the germline gene, one junction end is altered; a read error may explain this. The chain joins TRBV5-4 to TRBJ2-5; 11 bases agree with TRBD2. Per the germline V gene, CDR1 is SGHNT and CDR2 is YYREEE (reference sequence). The CDR3 is 16 residues long. The CDR3 region is CASSQTSGAPQETQYF. The CDR3 nucleotides read TGCGCCAGCAGCCAGACTAGCGGGGCCCCCCAAGAGACCCAGTACTTC.

Judged by abundance, this clone is medium-sized (0.01 to 0.1%). Other DNA sequences of this sample code for an identical CDR3. The chain has TRBV4-3 and TRBJ2-1; D perhaps matches TRBD2 (6 bases). The V and J ends lost 0 bases and 6 bases respectively, with 9 bases between them. Germline V gene sequence: CDR1 LGHNA, CDR2 YSLEER. CDR3 size: 14 residues. The CDR3 DNA follows: TGCGCCAGCAGCCAAGATTTGGGGGGCAATGAGCAGTTCTTC. Translated: CASSQDLGGNEQFF.

The chain combines TRBV5-1 with TRBJ2-3; no firm D call. Trimming left V 4 bases short and J 5 bases short, with 20 bases between. The CDR3 is 16 amino acids. Germline CDR1 SGHRS, CDR2 YFSETQ. CDR3 DNA: TGCGCCAGCAGCCTTTATGGGGTTCCCACCCAAGATACGCAGTATTTT. Translating it yields CASSLYGVPTQDTQYF.

This clone was seen only a few times. This sequence joins TRBV7-9 and TRBJ1-2; TRBD1 might be the D (6 bases). There are 14 residues in the CDR3. CDR1 is SEHNR, CDR2 FQNEAQ, per germline (reference sequence). Trimming shortened V by 3 bases and J by 8 bases, and 16 bases separated the two germline ends. For the CDR3, the DNA is TGTGCCAGCAGCTTTGTTGGGGGCGGGAGAGGCTACACCTTC. Translation: CASSFVGGGRGYTF.

Judged by abundance, this clone is medium-sized. The chain has TRBV13 and TRBJ2-7, with D perhaps TRBD2 (6 bases). Germline CDR1 is PRHDT and CDR2 is FYEKMQ (reference sequence). This CDR3 is 15 amino acids long. V was trimmed by 5 bases and J by 0 bases, leaving 14 bases between them. The DNA for the CDR3 is TGTGCCAGCAGCGGGGGTGGGACTGGCTCCTACGAGCAGTACTTC. The encoded protein is CASSGGGTGSYEQYF. The entire variable domain, with the rest obtained from reference TRBV13 and TRBJ2-7, is as follows: AAGVIQSPRHLIKEKRETATLKCYPIPRHDTVYWYQQGPGQDPQFLISFYEKMQSDKGSIPDRFSAQQFSDYHSELNMSSLELGDSALYFCASSGGGTGSYEQYFGPGTRLTVT.

The rearrangement uses TRBV19 and TRBJ2-7; 12 positions match TRBD2. V lost 5 bases to trimming and J lost 7 bases; unmatched junction nucleotides: 9. Germline lookup yields CDR1 LNHDA and CDR2 SQIVND (reference sequence). This CDR3 is 15 amino acids long. The CDR3 DNA follows: TGTGCCAGTAGTCTGACTAGCGGGGGACCCACTGAGCAGTACTTC. It yields the protein CASSLTSGGPTEQYF.

This chain connects TRBV30 to TRBJ1-4, with D unclear. V lost 2 bases and J 8 bases, leaving 18 bases between the germline ends. Per the germline V gene, CDR1 is GTSNPN and CDR2 is SVGIG (reference sequence). This CDR3 is 15 amino acids long. The CDR3 protein is CAWSKGDWTGEKLFF. DNA of the CDR3: TGTGCCTGGAGTAAAGGAGACTGGACGGGGGAAAAACTGTTTTTT.

The CDR3 region has the DNA TGTGCCAGCTCGGGGGGCGAGTACAATGAGCAGTTCTTC. This encodes CASSGGEYNEQFF. The rearrangement joins TRBV27 to TRBJ2-1; tentatively, D is TRBD2 (7 bases). This CDR3 is built from 13 residues. V dropped 8 bases and J dropped 4 bases, with 12 bases sitting between them. The germline V gene has CDR1 MNHEY and CDR2 SMNVEV (reference sequence).

This clone was seen a few times. V gene TRBV28 combines with J gene TRBJ1-3; D gene unclear. Germline lookup yields CDR1 MDHEN and CDR2 SYDVKM. There are 16 residues in the CDR3. V was cut by 1 base and J by 0 bases, with 10 bases left in between. As DNA, the CDR3 is TGTGCCAGCAGTTTATTAATGACCTCCTCTGGAAACACCATATATTTT. It specifies CASSLLMTSSGNTIYF.

The genes are TRBV30 and TRBJ1-5; a possible D gene is TRBD1 (6 bases). The CDR3 extends over 13 amino acids. Per the germline V gene, CDR1 is GTSNPN and CDR2 is SVGIG (reference sequence). The V end lost 0 bases, the J end lost 4 bases, and 7 bases lay between the germline ends. The CDR3 region has the DNA TGTGCCTGGAGTGTACAGGGAAATCAGCCCCAGCATTTT. Translation gives CAWSVQGNQPQHF.

This clone qualifies as medium-sized. The chain joins TRBV19 to TRBJ2-7; no firm D call. The CDR3 covers 13 residues. V was trimmed by 6 bases and J by 4 bases, leaving 13 bases between them. Per germline, CDR1 LNHDA and CDR2 SQIVND (reference sequence). CDR3: CASRLDGDYEQYF. In DNA, the CDR3 is TGTGCCAGTAGATTAGACGGAGATTACGAGCAGTACTTC.

The gene calls are TRBV29-1 and TRBJ2-5; D uncertain. CDR3 length equals 10 residues. The V gene lost 8 bases and the J gene lost 2 bases, with 6 bases spanning the gap. Germline CDR1 SQVTM, CDR2 ANQGSEA. The CDR3 here is CSMKQETQYF. CDR3 sequence (DNA): TGCAGCATGAAACAAGAGACCCAGTACTTC.

The chain joins TRBV6-6 to TRBJ1-2; D may be TRBD1 (6 bases). V shed 4 bases and J shed 3 bases, with 15 bases lying between them. The CDR3 length is 15 residues. Per the germline V gene, CDR1 is MNHNY and CDR2 is SVGAGI (reference sequence). The DNA of the CDR3 is TGTGCCAGCAGTTGGACTCGACAGGAACACTATGGCTACACCTTC. Amino acids: CASSWTRQEHYGYTF.

The rearrangement links TRBV29-1 to TRBJ1-4; a weak D match, TRBD1 (5 bases). The germline V gene encodes CDR1 SQVTM and CDR2 ANQGSEA. Trimming shortened V by 2 bases and J by 4 bases, and 11 bases separated the two germline ends. CDR3 length: 14 residues. As DNA, the CDR3 is TGCAGCGTTGAACGGTCGGGGGATAATGAAAAACTGTTTTTT. The encoded protein is CSVERSGDNEKLFF.

CDR3 sequence (DNA): TGTGCCAGCAGCGTAGGGTTTGGGGAGTACGAGCAGTACTTC. The encoded protein is CASSVGFGEYEQYF. The rearrangement joins TRBV9 to TRBJ2-5; perhaps TRBD2 as D (5 bases). The J call may be in error: the DNA end matches TRBJ2-7 better. CDR3 length: 14 residues. CDR1 is SGDLS and CDR2 is YYNGEE in the germline V gene.

With regard to this clone: This may be a read error, as it is one base from a much larger clone. This sequence joins TRBV9 and TRBJ2-2; D is uncertain. CDR1 SGDLS and CDR2 YYNGEE come from the germline V gene. The CDR3 totals 15 residues. The CDR3 DNA follows: TGTGCCAGCAGCGTAGGCGCTAATCCCACCAGGGAGCTGTTTTTT. It yields the protein CASSVGANPTRELFF.

The genes are TRBV13 and TRBJ1-2, with D possibly TRBD1 on 5 matching bases. This CDR3 has 15 amino acids. Germline CDR1 PRHDT, CDR2 FYEKMQ (reference sequence). The V gene lost 1 base and the J gene lost 4 bases, with 13 bases spanning the gap. CDR3 residues: CASSLVGEDSYGYTF. CDR3 DNA: TGTGCCAGCAGCTTAGTGGGGGAGGATTCCTATGGCTACACCTTC.

The rearrangement links TRBV9 to TRBJ2-7; D is ambiguous. The V gene's germline CDR1 is SGDLS and CDR2 YYNGEE. V was clipped by 0 bases and J by 0 bases, with 10 bases between them. The length of the CDR3 is 15 residues. The CDR3 here is CASSVDSARSYEQYF. The CDR3 nucleotides read TGTGCCAGCAGCGTAGATAGTGCACGCTCCTACGAGCAGTACTTC.

The chain combines TRBV7-9 with TRBJ2-2; the D call may be TRBD1 or TRBD2 (5 bases each). Germline lookup yields CDR1 SEHNR and CDR2 FQNEAQ (reference sequence). The CDR3 consists of 17 residues. Trimming took off 5 bases at V and 0 bases at J, with 16 bases between the two ends. The CDR3 is CASSETNGDANTGELFF. DNA for the CDR3: TGTGCCAGCAGCGAAACGAACGGGGACGCGAACACCGGGGAGCTGTTTTTT.